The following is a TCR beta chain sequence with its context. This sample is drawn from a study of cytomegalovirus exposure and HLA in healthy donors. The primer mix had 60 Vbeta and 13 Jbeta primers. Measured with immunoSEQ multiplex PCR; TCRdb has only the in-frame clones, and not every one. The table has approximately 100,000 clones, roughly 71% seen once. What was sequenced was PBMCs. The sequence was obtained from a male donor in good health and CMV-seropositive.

The CDR3 loop reads CASSPRAGGNEKLFF. In DNA, the CDR3 is TGTGCCAGCAGCCCAAGGGCAGGGGGCAATGAAAAACTGTTTTTT. The rearrangement joins TRBV4-2 to TRBJ1-4; TRBD1 aligns across 8 bases. V lost 4 bases, J lost 5 bases, and 6 bases stayed unmatched. The CDR3 covers 15 residues. Germline assignment: CDR1 LGHNA and CDR2 YNFKEQ.